The sequence of this T cell receptor (beta chain) was determined in a study of blood T cell repertoires in COVID-19. At the level of the study: Samples representing acute and convalescent COVID-19 were sourced from the United States, Italy and Spain.

One Seattle source followed patients from active infection through their disease course. The CDR3 spans 12 residues. CDR1 and CDR2 (germline): SGHDT, YYEEEE. V lost 3 bases to trimming and J lost 8 bases, with 11 bases between them. Methods used by the authors: Cell counts per sample came from amplifying reference gene primers. Using immunoSEQ multiplex PCR, the repertoire was profiled, and TCRdb retains in-frame clones only, with some absent. For V, J and clone size, that table is used; D and trimming come from the DNA. The data contain about 180,000 clones, approximately 80% of them singletons. The specimen was peripheral blood. This clonotype originated in a woman in her thirties or forties with COVID-19, enrolled during active disease. V usage is TRBV5-6 and J usage is TRBJ1-2; TRBD1 is a possible D gene (6 bases). CDR3 protein: CASSSQGYGYTF. In DNA, the CDR3 is TGTGCCAGCAGCTCGCAGGGGTACGGCTACACCTTC.